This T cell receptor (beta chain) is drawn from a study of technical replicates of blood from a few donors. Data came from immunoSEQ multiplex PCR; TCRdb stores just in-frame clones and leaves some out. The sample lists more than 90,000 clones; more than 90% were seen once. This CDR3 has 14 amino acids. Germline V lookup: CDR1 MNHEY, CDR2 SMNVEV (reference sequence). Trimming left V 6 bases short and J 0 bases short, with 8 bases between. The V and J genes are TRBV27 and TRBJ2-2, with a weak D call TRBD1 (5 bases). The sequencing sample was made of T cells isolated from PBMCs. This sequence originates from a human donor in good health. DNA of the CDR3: TGTGCCAGCAGGACGACAGCGAACACCGGGGAGCTGTTTTTT. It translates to CASRTTANTGELFF.